One and the same sample provided the 16 T cell receptor beta chains below, sequenced in a study of human T cells and chemical hapten exposure. Documented time point: patch test 3, about 24 weeks after DPC sensitization. Treatment defined: therapeutic diphenylcyclopropenone sensitization with weekly scalp DPC. TCRdb reanalysed the RACE reads using MiXCR and keeps one entry per CDR3 protein. The table lists just over 70,000 distinct CDR3 sequences, around 10% of them singletons. The sample here was whole blood, taken in connection with sensitization to the hapten diphenylcyclopropenone (DPC). Receptors were obtained from a woman aged 45-59 years with alopecia areata. Some clones in this sample may be carry-over from other donors' samples.

This clonotype was counted a few times. V is TRBV11-3 and J is TRBJ2-1; D may be TRBD2 (6 bases). The V end was cut by 2 bases, the J end by 3 bases, with 11 bases between. Germline V gives CDR1 SGHNT, CDR2 YENEEA. The CDR3 covers 15 residues. The CDR3 coding sequence is TGTGCCAGCAGCTTAACCGGGGGTGGCTACAATGAGCAGTTCTTC. Its protein is CASSLTGGGYNEQFF.

This clonotype has more than one count but fewer than ten. The chain recombines TRBV20-1 with TRBJ1-5; no definite D call. V lost 0 bases and J 5 bases, leaving 11 bases between the germline ends. This CDR3 has 14 amino acids. Germline V CDR1 and CDR2: DFQATT, SNEGSKA (reference sequence). As DNA, the CDR3 is TGCAGTGCTAGAGATCTGAGGGTGGATCAGCCCCAGCATTTT. Its translation: CSARDLRVDQPQHF.

This clonotype was seen many times. V is TRBV27 and J is TRBJ2-7; D possibly matches TRBD1 or TRBD2 (7 bases each). CDR1 is MNHEY, CDR2 SMNVEV, per germline (reference sequence). Trimming removed 7 bases at V and 5 bases at J, with 15 bases between. The CDR3 length is 13 residues. CDR3 residues: CASTRGGAHEQYF. Written as DNA, the CDR3 is TGTGCCAGCACCAGGGGGGGGGCCCACGAGCAGTACTTC.

In its sample, this clonotype was seen a few times. The gene calls are TRBV5-1 and TRBJ2-3; TRBD2 aligns across 8 bases. The CDR3 contains 13 residues. The germline V gene has CDR1 SGHRS and CDR2 YFSETQ. J gave up 6 bases and V 4 bases, and 4 bases lay outside the gene matches. The CDR3, as DNA: TGCGCCAGCAGCCGGGGGGGTAGCGATACGCAGTATTTT. This encodes CASSRGGSDTQYF.

This clonotype came up many times. This CDR3 reads CSARTGANNSPLHF. In DNA form, the CDR3 reads TGCAGCGCCAGGACAGGGGCCAATAATTCACCCCTCCACTTT. J is TRBJ1-6 and V is TRBV29-1; 9 bases align to TRBD1. Germline CDR1 reads SQVTM; CDR2 reads ANQGSEA. This CDR3 has 14 residues. The trim removed 7 bases at V and 5 bases at J, leaving 6 bases unmatched.

This clonotype was detected ten times or more. The chain is built from TRBV27 and TRBJ1-5; D is unclear. CDR1 is MNHEY and CDR2 is SMNVEV in the germline V gene (reference sequence). Between the trimmed V and J ends, which lost 6 bases and 1 base, there was a span of 13 bases. The CDR3 has 15 amino acids. The CDR3 reads CASSPTSGSNQPQHF. CDR3 in DNA: TGTGCCAGCAGCCCGACGTCCGGCAGCAATCAGCCCCAGCATTTT.

The rearrangement uses TRBV5-1 and TRBJ1-1; no reliable D call. Trimming pared 3 bases from V and 4 bases from J, leaving 10 bases between. CDR3 length: 13 residues. From germline, CDR1 is SGHRS and CDR2 YFSETQ. The CDR3 loop is CASSWRTATEAFF. The CDR3 DNA reads as TGCGCCAGCAGCTGGCGGACGGCCACTGAAGCTTTCTTT. Using reference TRBV5-1 and TRBJ1-1 for the parts outside the CDR3, the full variable domain is KAGVTQTPRYLIKTRGQQVTLSCSPISGHRSVSWYQQTPGQGLQFLFEYFSETQRNKGNFPGRFSGRQFSNSRSEMNVSTLELGDSALYLCASSWRTATEAFFGQGTRLTVV.

The chain is built from TRBV28 and TRBJ1-2; no clear D. From germline, CDR1 is MDHEN and CDR2 SYDVKM. The CDR3 is 14 amino acids. Trimming cost V 3 bases and J 0 bases, with 8 bases left between them. CDR3 nucleotides: TGTGCCAGCAGTTTTTATGGGACTAACTATGGCTACACCTTC. It yields the protein CASSFYGTNYGYTF.

The chain employs TRBV6-2 or TRBV6-3 and TRBJ1-5; possible D gene TRBD1, 6 bases. The V and J ends lost 7 bases and 9 bases respectively, with 22 bases between them. Germline V gene lookup returns CDR1 MNHEY and CDR2 SVGEGT. This CDR3 has 15 residues. The CDR3 is CASNTITGASGPQHF. CDR3 coding DNA: TGTGCCAGCAACACGATTACGGGGGCCTCTGGGCCCCAGCATTTT.

This clonotype was counted only a few times. The gene calls are TRBV28 and TRBJ2-7; 10 nucleotides agree with TRBD1. V gave up 8 bases and J gave up 5 bases; unmatched junction bases: 6. This CDR3 has 13 amino acids. Germline V gene lookup returns CDR1 MDHEN and CDR2 SYDVKM. DNA for the CDR3: TGTGCCAGCGGCGGGACAGGGGTGCACGAGCAGTACTTC. Amino acids: CASGGTGVHEQYF.

This clonotype was seen a few times. The CDR3: CASRPRRGERTEAFF. The CDR3, as DNA: TGTGCCAGCAGGCCTAGACGGGGAGAAAGGACTGAAGCTTTCTTT. The chain joins TRBV7-2 to TRBJ1-1, with no clear D. The V gene's germline CDR1 is SGHTA and CDR2 FQGNSA. The CDR3 runs to 15 residues. Trimming took off 6 bases at V and 5 bases at J, with 19 bases between the two ends.

This clonotype has a handful of counts. The chain has TRBV27 and TRBJ1-1; D is unresolved. V lost 7 bases, J lost 3 bases, and 18 bases lay in between. The germline V gene has CDR1 MNHEY and CDR2 SMNVEV (reference sequence). The CDR3 has 15 amino acids. Here the CDR3 DNA reads TGTGCCAGCACCTCCCAGCCTGGTCGCTACACTGAAGCTTTCTTT. As protein: CASTSQPGRYTEAFF.

This clonotype was counted many times. This chain joins TRBV7-2 and TRBJ2-7, with 7 nucleotides matching TRBD1. This CDR3 contains 14 residues. Germline assignment: CDR1 SGHTA and CDR2 FQGNSA. With V trimmed by 4 bases and J by 2 bases, 5 bases remained unmatched. The CDR3 loop reads CASSSGTVPYEQYF. CDR3 nucleotide sequence: TGTGCCAGCAGCTCCGGGACAGTCCCCTACGAGCAGTACTTC.

This clonotype was seen repeatedly, ten times or more. The rearrangement uses TRBV7-2 and TRBJ1-1; D gene unclear. Germline loops: CDR1 SGHTA, CDR2 FQGNSA. The V and J ends lost 3 bases and 8 bases respectively, with 10 bases between them. The CDR3 has 12 amino acids. The CDR3 is CASSFGRREAFF. Here the CDR3 DNA reads TGTGCCAGCAGCTTCGGACGGAGAGAAGCTTTCTTT.

There are many counts of this clonotype. The V and J genes are TRBV18 and TRBJ2-3; D might be TRBD2 (5 bases). The CDR3 consists of 16 residues. From germline, CDR1 is KGHSH and CDR2 LQKENI. Trimming stripped 3 bases from V and 2 bases from J, with 15 bases between. CDR3 loop: CASSPRVDLITDTQYF. Written as DNA, the CDR3 is TGTGCCAGCTCACCGAGGGTTGACCTCATCACAGATACGCAGTATTTT.

This clonotype was recorded many times. CDR3 bases: TGTGCCAGCAGTACACCAGGTGGGACGTGGGAGCAGTACTTC. Amino acids: CASSTPGGTWEQYF. The chain uses TRBV12-3 or TRBV12-4 and TRBJ2-7; tentatively, D is TRBD1 or TRBD2 (5 bases each). This CDR3 comprises 14 residues. Trimming cost V 5 bases and J 7 bases, with 18 bases left between them.